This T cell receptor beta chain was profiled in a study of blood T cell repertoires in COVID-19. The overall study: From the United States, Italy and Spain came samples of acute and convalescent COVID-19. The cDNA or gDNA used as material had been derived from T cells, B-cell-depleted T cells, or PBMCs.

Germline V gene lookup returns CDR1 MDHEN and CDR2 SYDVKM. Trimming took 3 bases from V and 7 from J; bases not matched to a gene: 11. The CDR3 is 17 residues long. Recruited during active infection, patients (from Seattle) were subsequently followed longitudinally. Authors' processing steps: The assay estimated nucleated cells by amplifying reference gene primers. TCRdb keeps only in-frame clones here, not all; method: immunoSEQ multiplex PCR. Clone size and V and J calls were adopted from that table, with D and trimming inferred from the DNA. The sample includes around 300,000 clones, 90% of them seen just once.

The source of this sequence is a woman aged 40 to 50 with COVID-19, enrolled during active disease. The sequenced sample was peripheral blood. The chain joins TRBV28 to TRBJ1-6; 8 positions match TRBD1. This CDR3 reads CASSFHPGTGDNSPLHF. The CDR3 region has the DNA TGTGCCAGCAGTTTCCATCCCGGGACAGGAGACAATTCACCCCTCCACTTT.